This entry is about one T cell receptor beta chain. Original analysis: Researchers report that nucleated cell counts were estimated from reference gene primer amplification. Sequencing used immunoSEQ multiplex PCR; TCRdb keeps in-frame clones, though not all of them. Clone size and the V and J calls come from that table; the DNA yielded D and trimming. The repertoire holds 65,000 to 95,000 clones, with 88% as singletons. Germline CDR1 MGHRA, CDR2 YSYEKL. This CDR3 region has 17 residues. Trimming removed 5 bases from V and 0 bases from J, with 14 bases in between. This sample stems from a study of blood T cell repertoires in COVID-19. Study information: The United States, Italy and Spain provided the acute and convalescent COVID-19 samples. In each case, the material was cDNA or gDNA derived from T cells, B-cell-depleted T cells, or PBMCs.

The sequenced material came from peripheral blood. The chain is built from TRBV4-1 and TRBJ1-6; no clear D gene. The clonotype was recovered from a man between 65 and 79 years old with acute or convalescent COVID-19. This CDR3 is CASSGITPSSYNSPLHF. CDR3 coding DNA: TGCGCCAGCAGCGGAATTACTCCTAGCTCCTATAATTCACCCCTCCACTTT.